These 8 T cell receptor beta chains came from one sample sequenced in a study of T-cell reconstitution after alpha-beta-depleted transplantation in children. It was with unique molecular identifiers that the TCRbeta library was prepared. TCRdb reprocessed the PCR reads with MiXCR, giving one entry per CDR3 protein. The table shows 200,000 or so distinct CDR3 sequences, with 5.5% to 7% occurring only once. Sequences were derived from PBMCs, sampled before TCRalphabeta/CD19-depleted stem cell transplant. The receptors were sampled from a girl in the first two years of life with combined immunodeficiency, due to receive a stem cell transplant.

This clonotype has at least ten counts. The chain links TRBV15 to TRBJ1-1; D ambiguous. CDR1 is LNHNV and CDR2 is YYDKDF in the germline V gene (reference sequence). V was shortened by 1 base and J by 0 bases, with 6 bases between the two germline ends. The CDR3 is 14 amino acids. Written as DNA, the CDR3 is TGTGCCACCAGCAGAGGGACGGTGAACACTGAAGCTTTCTTT. Translating it yields CATSRGTVNTEAFF.

In this sample, this clonotype turned up many times. This sequence joins TRBV29-1 and TRBJ2-1; TRBD1 might be the D (5 bases). Germline V gene sequence: CDR1 SQVTM, CDR2 ANQGSEA. Trimming stripped 4 bases from V and 3 bases from J, with 7 bases between. The CDR3 has 12 residues. As DNA, the CDR3 is TGCAGCGTTGCAAGGGGCTACAATGAGCAGTTCTTC. Translated, it gives CSVARGYNEQFF.

This clonotype was counted ten times or more. The chain carries TRBV20-1 and TRBJ2-7; possibly TRBD2 for D (5 bases). The CDR3 contains 11 residues. CDR1 and CDR2 from the germline V gene are DFQATT and SNEGSKA (reference sequence). V gave up 6 bases and J gave up 4 bases, with 10 bases separating them. The CDR3 coding sequence is TGCAGTGCCCGGGATGGTTACGAGCAGTACTTC. Protein product: CSARDGYEQYF.

This clonotype has a count of ten or more. This sequence joins TRBV12-3 or TRBV12-4 and TRBJ1-3, with D possibly being TRBD1 (5 bases). V was trimmed by 3 bases and J by 0 bases, leaving 15 bases between them. The CDR3 length is 17 residues. The CDR3 DNA sequence: TGTGCCAGCAGTTTGGGCGGGGACCGATTCTCTGGAAACACCATATATTTT. This gives the protein CASSLGGDRFSGNTIYF.

This clonotype was found many times. V gene TRBV24-1 combines with J gene TRBJ2-6; D uncertain. Germline values: CDR1 KGHDR, CDR2 SFDVKD. Deletions cut 6 bases from V and 0 bases from J, with 11 bases between. This CDR3 has 16 amino acids. The CDR3 reads CATSLGRSSGANVLTF. Here the CDR3 DNA reads TGTGCCACCAGTCTTGGACGGAGCTCTGGGGCCAACGTCCTGACTTTC.

The chain recombines TRBV7-3 with TRBJ1-2; 9 bases agree with TRBD1. V dropped 4 bases and J dropped 4; count of bases not matched to a gene: 1. The CDR3 is made up of 13 amino acids. Germline V gives CDR1 SGHTA, CDR2 FQGTGA. The CDR3 sequence: CASSSDRGYGYTF. The CDR3 DNA reads TGTGCCAGCAGCTCGGACAGGGGCTATGGCTACACCTTC.

This clonotype was detected many times. V gene TRBV29-1 combines with J gene TRBJ2-1; D is uncertain. The germline V and J ends were trimmed by 3 bases and 10 bases, with 1 base remaining between them. Germline V CDR1 and CDR2: SQVTM, ANQGSEA. The CDR3 sequence is 8 residues long. Here the CDR3 reads CSVEEQFF. CDR3 bases: TGCAGCGTTGAGGAGCAGTTCTTC.

This clonotype occurred many times. The chain carries TRBV15 and TRBJ2-3, with 8 bases lining up with TRBD2. This CDR3 spans 22 amino acids. Trimming removed 0 bases from V and 6 bases from J; junction bases left unmatched: 26. Germline-derived CDR1 and CDR2 are LNHNV and YYDKDF (reference sequence). CDR3 sequence (DNA): TGTGCCACCAGCAGAGATCTGTTTGTCGGTAGGACTAGCCGTCAAGATCGGGATACGCAGTATTTT. Encoded protein: CATSRDLFVGRTSRQDRDTQYF.